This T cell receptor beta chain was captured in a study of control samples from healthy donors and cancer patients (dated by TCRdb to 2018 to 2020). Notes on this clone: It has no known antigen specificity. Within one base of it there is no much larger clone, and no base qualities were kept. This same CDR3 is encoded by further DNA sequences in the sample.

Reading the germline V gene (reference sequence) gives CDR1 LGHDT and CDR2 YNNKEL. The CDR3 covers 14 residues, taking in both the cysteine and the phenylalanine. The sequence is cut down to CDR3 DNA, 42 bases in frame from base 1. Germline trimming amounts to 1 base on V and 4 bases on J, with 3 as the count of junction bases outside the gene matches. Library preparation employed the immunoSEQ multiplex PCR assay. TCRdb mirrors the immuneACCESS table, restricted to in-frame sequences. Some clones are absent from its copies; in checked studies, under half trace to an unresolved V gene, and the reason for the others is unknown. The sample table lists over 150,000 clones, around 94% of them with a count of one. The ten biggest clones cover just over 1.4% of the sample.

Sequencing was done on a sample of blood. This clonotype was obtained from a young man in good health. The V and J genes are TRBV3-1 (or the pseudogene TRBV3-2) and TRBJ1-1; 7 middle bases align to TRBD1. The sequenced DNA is TGTGCCAGCAGCCAAGGACAGGGAGGCACTGAAGCTTTCTTT. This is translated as CASSQGQGGTEAFF.